The clone carrying this TCR beta chain was counted many times. From roughly 0.4 ug of RNA, a library with molecular barcoded alpha/delta and beta/gamma adaptors was made. Via MiXCR, TCRdb re-called the reads, giving one row per CDR3 protein. Of some 130,000 distinct CDR3 sequences detected, about 13% appear once; the ten largest clones hold under 9%. The sample originates from a study of read filtering for tumor transcriptome and immune sequencing. Trimming took 2 bases from V and 7 from J, leaving 14 bases between them. This CDR3 has 15 residues. Germline-derived CDR1 and CDR2 are SEHNR and FQNEAQ (reference sequence).

The V and J genes are TRBV7-9 and TRBJ2-2, with D tentatively TRBD1 (5 bases). The clonotype comes from a donor aged 40 or older with multiple myeloma. The specimen was a population of CD138-negative cells sorted from bone marrow. The DNA of the CDR3 is TGTGCCAGCAGCTTATATTCAGGGTTCGACGGGGAGCTGTTTTTT. This codes for CASSLYSGFDGELFF.